This T cell receptor (beta chain) originates from a study of T cells in Graves' hyperthyroidism and ophthalmopathy. The table lists this clonotype with a few counts. A much larger clonotype is one base distant, so this may be a read error. From germline, CDR1 is SEHNR and CDR2 FQNEAQ (reference sequence). V lost 5 bases and J lost 2; bases outside the gene matches: 9. This CDR3 spans 15 amino acids. RNA transcripts were the template for amplifying TCR beta CDR3 regions. The HTBI primer set served for first-round RT-PCR of the TCR CDR3. TCRdb fed the multiplex PCR reads into MiXCR, producing one record per CDR3 protein. Of roughly 240,000 distinct CDR3 sequences listed, 16% were seen once; the top ten hold more than 25%.

This clonotype originated in a woman between 18 and 30 years old with Graves' ophthalmopathy. The specimen sequenced was blood. V gene TRBV7-9 combines with J gene TRBJ2-7; 7 bases align to TRBD2. The CDR3 region has the DNA TGTGCCAGCAGCCGTACTAGCGCCCGCCCCTACGAGCAGTACTTC. Its protein is CASSRTSARPYEQYF.